Given below is one TCR beta chain in context. The record originates from a study of blood T cell repertoires in COVID-19. In the study overall: The study drew acute and convalescent COVID-19 samples from the United States, Italy and Spain. T cells, B-cell-depleted T cells, or PBMCs supplied cDNA or gDNA.

Authors' analysis steps: Amplifying reference gene primers gave estimates of nucleated cell counts. Generated by immunoSEQ multiplex PCR, the TCRdb table keeps only in-frame clones and is missing some. For V, J and clone size, that table is used; D and trimming come from the DNA. The top ten hold roughly 15% of the sample, which has some 26,000 clones, about 83% seen once. V lost 5 bases and J 5 bases, leaving 16 bases between the germline ends. Germline loops: CDR1 MNHEY, CDR2 SVGEGT. This CDR3 is built from 15 residues. The sample comprised peripheral blood. V gene TRBV6-2 or TRBV6-3 combines with J gene TRBJ1-5; TRBD1 is a possible D gene (6 bases). The receptor was derived from a human donor in a cohort sampled during active COVID-19. The CDR3 sequence is CASSGRGVQDQPQHF. The CDR3 DNA sequence: TGTGCCAGCAGTGGCAGGGGTGTCCAGGATCAGCCCCAGCATTTT.